This entry lists 12 T cell receptor beta chains sequenced from one sample in a study of blood T cell repertoires in COVID-19. The data were produced by immunoSEQ multiplex PCR, yet TCRdb's version contains in-frame clones alone and is incomplete. The sample has about 140,000 clones, 70% to 90% seen once. Sequenced sample: peripheral blood. The receptor source for this set is a human donor in a cohort sampled during active COVID-19.

V usage is TRBV6-5 and J usage is TRBJ2-2; TRBD1 might be the D (6 bases). Deletions cut 7 bases from V and 5 bases from J, with 17 bases between. Germline CDR1 and CDR2: MNHEY and SVGAGI. The CDR3 totals 15 residues. CDR3 DNA: TGTGCCAGCACCCCCGGGACACCCGTTACCGGGGAGCTGTTTTTT. It specifies CASTPGTPVTGELFF.

The genes are TRBV9 and TRBJ2-3; a weak D match, TRBD2 (6 bases). Trimming removed 3 bases from V and 5 bases from J, with 13 bases in between. This CDR3 is 14 amino acids long. CDR1 and CDR2 from the germline V gene are SGDLS and YYNGEE. The CDR3 nucleotides read TGTGCCAGCAGCGACCCGGGGGTGGAAGATACGCAGTATTTT. The encoded protein is CASSDPGVEDTQYF.

This clone was counted once. This sequence joins TRBV5-1 and TRBJ2-5; 12 nucleotides agree with TRBD2. Germline-derived CDR1 and CDR2 are SGHRS and YFSETQ. The CDR3 sequence is 15 residues long. Trimming at V came to 5 bases and at J to 0 bases, leaving 2 bases not matched to a gene. The chain's CDR3 is CASSTSGGNQETQYF. CDR3 nucleotide sequence: TGCGCCAGCAGTACTAGCGGGGGGAACCAAGAGACCCAGTACTTC.

The chain recombines TRBV7-2 with TRBJ2-1; the D gene is possibly TRBD2 (6 bases). Per the germline V gene, CDR1 is SGHTA and CDR2 is FQGNSA. Trimming shortened V by 3 bases and J by 6 bases, and 15 bases separated the two germline ends. The CDR3 sequence is 15 residues long. CDR3 protein: CASSLGGVLRNEQFF. CDR3 DNA: TGTGCCAGCAGCTTGGGCGGGGTCCTACGCAATGAGCAGTTCTTC. Full variable domain (remainder filled in from reference TRBV7-2 and TRBJ2-1): GAGVSQSPSNKVTEKGKDVELRCDPISGHTALYWYRQSLGQGLEFLIYFQGNSAPDKSGLPSDRFSAERTGGSVSTLTIQRTQQEDSAVYLCASSLGGVLRNEQFFGPGTRLTVL.

The chain joins TRBV7-3 to TRBJ1-1; tentatively, D is TRBD1 (5 bases). Germline-derived CDR1 and CDR2 are SGHTA and FQGTGA. Deletions cut 2 bases from V and 1 base from J, with 5 bases between. The CDR3 has 13 residues. In DNA, the CDR3 is TGTGCCAGCAGCTTACAGGGGAACACTGAAGCTTTCTTT. Protein product: CASSLQGNTEAFF.

This rearrangement joins TRBV6-1 to TRBJ2-7; 9 bases match TRBD1. Germline CDR1 MNHNS, CDR2 SASEGT. The CDR3 covers 14 residues. V gave up 1 base and J gave up 2 bases; unmatched junction bases: 0. The CDR3 DNA is TGTGCCAGCAGTGAAGGGACAGGGGCCTACGAGCAGTACTTC. Its translation: CASSEGTGAYEQYF.

The CDR3 here is CASSERGGREQFF. CDR3 DNA sequence: TGTGCCAGCAGTGAACGGGGGGGCCGAGAGCAGTTCTTC. The rearrangement uses TRBV2 and TRBJ2-1; the match to TRBD2 covers 8 bases. This CDR3 spans 13 amino acids. CDR1 and CDR2 from the germline V gene are SNHLY and FYNNEI. After removal of 2 bases from V and 10 bases from J, the junction contained 4 bases not matched to a gene.

The rearrangement joins TRBV30 to TRBJ2-1; 9 nucleotides line up with TRBD2. V was pared by 8 bases and J by 8 bases, with 10 bases of the junction left unmatched. CDR1 and CDR2 (germline): GTSNPN, SVGIG (reference sequence). This CDR3 contains 13 residues. This chain's CDR3 is CAGASGVAHEQFF. The DNA of the CDR3 is TGTGCCGGGGCTAGCGGGGTGGCCCATGAGCAGTTCTTC.

The chain combines TRBV6-2 or TRBV6-3 with TRBJ2-5, with 13 bases aligning to TRBD2. CDR1 is MNHEY and CDR2 is SVGEGT in the germline V gene. This CDR3 has 20 amino acids. V trimming: 0 bases; J trimming: 1 base; junction bases outside the gene matches: 11. The CDR3 reads CASSYSKGTSGEPFQETQYF. DNA of the CDR3: TGTGCCAGCAGTTACTCGAAGGGGACTAGCGGGGAGCCTTTCCAAGAGACCCAGTACTTC.

This chain links TRBV21-1 with TRBJ1-2; the table's D call, TRBD1, has no DNA check behind it. TRBV21-1 is termed a pseudogene. The CDR3 runs to 16 residues. The DNA of the CDR3 is TGTGCCAGCAGCAAAGGAACGGGACAGGGGGCTTTTGGCTACACCTTC. Its protein product is CASSKGTGQGAFGYTF.

The gene calls are TRBV11-2 and TRBJ2-5; D gene unclear. V gave up 5 bases and J gave up 1 base, with 17 bases separating them. Germline-derived CDR1 and CDR2 are SGHAT and FQNNGV. The CDR3 length is 16 residues. CDR3 DNA: TGTGCCAGCAGCAAAGACACAAACCCTCTCCAAGAGACCCAGTACTTC. It encodes CASSKDTNPLQETQYF.

The gene calls are TRBV12-5 and TRBJ1-1; TRBD1 matches 11 bases. Trimming removed 2 bases from V and 7 bases from J; junction bases left unmatched: 12. This CDR3 spans 17 amino acids. Germline CDR1 is LGHNT and CDR2 is FRNRAP. In nucleotides, the CDR3 is TGTGCTAGTGGTTTGACCCGGACAGGGGGCTTATCAGGTGAAGCTTTCTTT. Translated, it gives CASGLTRTGGLSGEAFF.